A single sample is the source of the 6 T cell receptor beta chains below, sequenced in a study of human T cells and chemical hapten exposure. The time point denotes: pre-sensitization, week 0. Treatment specified: therapeutic diphenylcyclopropenone sensitization with weekly scalp DPC. TCRdb recomputed calls from the RACE reads with MiXCR, one row per CDR3 protein. The top ten clones hold around 4.1% of a sample with tens of thousands of distinct CDR3 sequences, about 11% of them seen once. The input for sequencing was whole blood, taken in connection with sensitization to the hapten diphenylcyclopropenone (DPC). The receptor set was obtained from a woman in her 40s with alopecia areata. Some clones in this sample may be carry-over from other donors' samples.

The rearrangement links TRBV18 to TRBJ1-4; D ambiguous. V was cut by 3 bases and J by 5 bases, with 22 bases left in between. CDR1 KGHSH and CDR2 LQKENI come from the germline V gene. The CDR3 contains 18 residues. The CDR3 region has the DNA TGTGCCAGCTCACCGCCCGCAGGTGTTGGCAGGAAAAATGAAAAACTGTTTTTT. It specifies CASSPPAGVGRKNEKLFF. The complete variable domain, with remaining parts taken from reference TRBV18 and TRBJ1-4, reads NAGVMQNPRHLVRRRGQEARLRCSPMKGHSHVYWYRQLPEEGLKFMVYLQKENIIDESGMPKERFSAEFPKEGPSILRIQQVVRGDSAAYFCASSPPAGVGRKNEKLFFGSGTQLSVL.

The rearrangement joins TRBV28 to TRBJ2-7, with 9 bases that match TRBD1. The CDR3 is 15 residues long. Looked up from germline, CDR1 is MDHEN and CDR2 is SYDVKM. The V and J ends lost 8 bases and 2 bases, in that order; junction bases with no gene match: 10. For the CDR3, the DNA is TGTGCCAGCGCCCGAACCGGGACAGGGACCTACGAGCAGTACTTC. This sequence encodes CASARTGTGTYEQYF.

The J gene is TRBJ2-6, the V gene TRBV19; D not resolved. V was trimmed by 3 bases and J by 4 bases, leaving 10 bases between them. Germline V gene sequence: CDR1 LNHDA, CDR2 SQIVND (reference sequence). The CDR3 sequence is 15 residues long. CDR3 residues: CASSMVSFGANVLTF. DNA for the CDR3: TGTGCCAGTAGTATGGTGTCTTTCGGGGCCAACGTCCTGACTTTC.

This clonotype has ten or more counts. V is TRBV7-2 and J is TRBJ2-1; no clear D gene. The CDR3 is 14 residues long. Germline values: CDR1 SGHTA, CDR2 FQGNSA. V was cut by 1 base and J by 8 bases, with 12 bases left in between. The CDR3 spells CASSLGAVLYEQFF. Written as DNA, the CDR3 is TGTGCCAGCAGCTTAGGGGCGGTTCTGTATGAGCAGTTCTTC.

The chain joins TRBV11-2 to TRBJ1-2, with D hard to call. The CDR3 is made up of 15 amino acids. Trimming left V 0 bases short and J 0 bases short, with 8 bases between. Germline V gene lookup returns CDR1 SGHAT and CDR2 FQNNGV. CDR3 protein: CASSLDRWPNYGYTF. The CDR3 nucleotides are TGTGCCAGCAGCTTAGATCGGTGGCCTAACTATGGCTACACCTTC.

V gene TRBV20-1 combines with J gene TRBJ1-4; D uncertain. The germline V gene encodes CDR1 DFQATT and CDR2 SNEGSKA (reference sequence). V gave up 2 bases and J gave up 7 bases, with 8 bases separating them. This CDR3 is 12 amino acids long. This CDR3 is CSARYQAEKLFF. CDR3 DNA sequence: TGCAGTGCTAGATATCAGGCTGAAAAACTGTTTTTT.